This T cell receptor (beta chain) was sequenced for a study of cytomegalovirus exposure and HLA in healthy donors (dated 2017 in TCRdb). Study-level background: An earlier analysis of approximately 640 of the donors reported roughly 300 Gb of sequence data and around 120 million unique TCR beta sequences from 150 million to 200 million T cells. Because of strong linkage in the cohort, roughly five DR-DQ haplotypes were treated as single units for association and clustering. To study patterns of TCR occurrence, a later analysis re-analyzed previously published TCR beta repertoires from around 700 donors and added high-resolution HLA genotyping. An early release covering about 600 HLA-typed donors comprised approximately 300 gigabases of sequencing data and about 90 million unique TCR sequences. The aim of the study was to test whether cataloging public T cell receptors could identify signatures of past pathogen exposure. Besides the first cohort of 666 subjects, a separate validation cohort made up of 120 different subjects was used. The T cell repertoires of several hundred subjects were profiled by immunosequencing and related to cytomegalovirus serostatus. All discovery cohort repertoires had been generated on a single sequencing platform. Rather than using new phenotypic data, the later analysis identified candidate immune exposures from TCR beta sequences and from how often those sequences occurred across donors. The study combined high-throughput TCR immunosequencing, statistical association of individual TCRs with disease status, and machine learning to predict cytomegalovirus infection status. Across around 400 genotyped donors of the cohort, an average of roughly 250,000 unique TCR beta nucleotide sequences per donor were sequenced, and around 20% of those sequences were non-productive. Typing coverage differed by locus: A, B, C, DRB1 and DQB1 were typed in roughly 629-630 donors, DQA1 in about 500, DPA1 in around 610, and DPB1 in just under 490. Donor age, sex, ethnicity and CMV serostatus were collected together with the repertoire data. Genome-wide SNP genotypes for about three fifths of the roughly 670 donors were used in a later genetic analysis, which treated that subset as a discovery cohort. Both class I and class II loci were covered by HLA typing, at four-digit resolution. To decide whether each TCR beta V gene segment behaved as functional or pseudogenic, an earlier analysis of some 600 of the donors relied on high-throughput TCR beta sequencing. Of the roughly 430 genotyped donors, approximately 83% fell in the genetic ancestry cluster associated with self-reported Caucasian donors.

The full study reports these points: A further reported finding was that TCR beta sequences accurately predicted the HLA-A and HLA-B alleles for most subjects in the first cohort. A total of about 150 TCR beta chains were listed by the study as associated with cytomegalovirus. In both the original and validation cohorts, the classifier was reported to diagnose cytomegalovirus status with high specificity and sensitivity. When HLA alleles, especially DR and DQ, strongly co-occurred, attributing TCR associations to individual alleles was difficult. Because some donors lacked HLA typing at each locus, the association tests relied only on the typed subset. In a later genetic analysis, a missense DCLRE1C variant was associated with V-gene and J-gene trimming of TCR beta chains, and the association was replicated in an independent cohort. Linkage disequilibrium might explain the correlated functional status among segregating V segments, but an unknown experimental factor could not be excluded. In vitro tests confirmed that three of the cytomegalovirus-associated TCR beta chains recognize cytomegalovirus antigens. In an earlier analysis of some 540 of the donors, most TCR beta V segments appeared in productive rearrangements about 87% or about 30% of the time, broadly matching IMGT annotations. Most CMV-associated TCR beta chains appeared to be HLA-restricted in a later analysis, and the HLA associations seemed to be driven largely by CMV exposure. Roughly uniform sequencing depth across donors was assumed in presence/absence analyses, although this assumption may not hold. The cohort was sequenced for TCR beta chains only, and without alpha or paired-chain data the features that could be detected were limited. Compared with equally common non-associated chains, HLA-associated TCR beta chains in a later analysis were more clonally expanded and had lower generation probabilities. Several of the top co-occurrence clusters appeared to be linked to parvovirus B19, influenza, CMV and Epstein-Barr virus, according to a later analysis. Across donors, most TCR sequences were observed very rarely, whereas some public TCRs were present in many individuals. For the cohort, immune exposure information was limited to CMV serostatus. A cluster of highly shared sequence variants was judged likely to be a technical artifact of the sequencing pipeline. Because the 87-base-pair reads could not distinguish some IMGT-functional V segments, including TRBV6-2 and TRBV6-3, those segments were excluded. A later genetic analysis reported fewer N-insertions in productive TCRs among donors in an Asian-associated ancestry cluster than the roughly 720-donor mean. In a later analysis, the rate of TCR association differed among HLA loci, with DRB1 alleles having the most associated TCRs and HLA-C alleles having the fewest. A later analysis associated 16,951 TCR beta sequences with specific HLA alleles at a false discovery rate of 0.05. The earlier analysis of approximately 560 of the donors excluded 15 to 20 rarely observed V segments, including chromosome 9 orphons, because counts were too low. The authors suggested that the approach could potentially be extended to other disease states and immunological phenotypes.

Library preparation used the immunoSEQ multiplex PCR assay. The multiplex PCR relied on a mix of 60 forward primers for TCR Vbeta segments and 13 reverse primers for TCR Jbeta segments. The CDR3 region of rearranged TCR beta genes was amplified from genomic DNA with a multiplex PCR assay. On the Illumina HiSeq System, the amplified TCR beta libraries were sequenced as 87-base-pair reads. The source study handled its data this way. A later analysis tallied approximately 87 million unique TCR beta chains across the approximately 670 repertoires, and approximately 11 million of those chains were shared by two or more donors. Raw reads were error-corrected and collapsed into unique sequences with a nearest-neighbor algorithm that merged closely related sequences to remove PCR and sequencing errors. V, D and J gene segments were assigned by aligning CDR3 sequences to IMGT reference sequences. For a sequence to be retained, a match of at least six nucleotides was required to both a V gene segment and a J gene segment. Rearrangements were called productive when the CDR3 lacked stop codons and stayed in frame with V and J; all others were non-productive. Following IMGT convention, CDR3 was defined as the stretch from the second conserved V-encoded cysteine up to the conserved J-encoded phenylalanine. The earlier analysis of 587 of the donors excluded sequences that lacked an unambiguous match to a single V gene segment. An earlier analysis of 587 of the donors called V segments functional above 56.7% productive rearrangements and segregating when the between-donor standard deviation exceeded 5%. To diagnose cytomegalovirus status from the catalog of TCR beta chain sequences, a statistical classification framework was built. V and J gene assignment, in a later analysis, came from comparing TCR nucleotide sequences with IMGT/GENE-DB human TR gene sequences. The TCRdist pipeline was used in a later analysis to assign CDR3 sequences and most-parsimonious VDJ recombination scenarios. In a later analysis, each TCR beta chain was defined by its CDR3 amino acid sequence together with its V-gene family, and reads without a unique V-gene family were excluded. As a way to deal with suspected cross-contamination and a sequencing artifact, a later analysis dropped hundreds of nucleotide sequences that were highly shared and had low generation probability. In a later analysis, a clonal expansion index was calculated for each public chain from normalized within-repertoire ranks of inferred template counts. In a later analysis, generation probabilities were computed with a VDJ recombination model fitted to out-of-frame rearrangements, and the resulting probabilities were checked against IGoR. In a later analysis, hypergeometric tests were used to score TCR-TCR, TCR-HLA and TCR-CMV co-occurrence, with a repertoire-size bias correction applied to TCR pairs. In a later analysis, false discovery rates were estimated by permuting HLA or CMV assignments 20 times. In a later analysis, co-occurring TCRs were grouped using DBSCAN, with TCRdist sequence similarity added in when clustering inside HLA-allele-positive subsets. Co-occurrence clustering excluded repertoires with fewer than 30,000 or more than 120,000 public chains, plus five with anomalous nucleotide sharing. The source is immuneACCESS, and TCRdb retained only in-frame sequences with V and J called. Part of the clones is not carried over; for the studies checked, unresolved V genes explain less than half of this, and the remainder is unexplained. Clone size and V and J calls were adopted from that table, with D and trimming inferred from the DNA. This sample lists roughly 100,000 clones; roughly 60% were detected once. Under 6% of the sample rests with the top ten.

The cohort was made up of 666 healthy bone marrow donors. At the time of sampling, all cohort members were nominally healthy, though unrecorded immune exposures were likely present. The donor tested CMV seropositive and was one of the 289 seropositive cohort members. A peripheral blood sample was provided by each donor, and peripheral blood mononuclear cells were used for TCR beta sequencing. The Qiagen DNeasy Blood Extraction Kit was used to extract genomic DNA from the blood cell samples. Regarding this clone: No antigen is known for it. Base quality data are lacking; no much larger clone is found one base away.

CDR1 and CDR2 are read off the germline V gene as SGHTA and FQGTGA. Relative to germline, V is 3 bases shorter and J is 1 base shorter, with 7 bases between their ends. Reading from cysteine to phenylalanine, the CDR3 counts 13 amino acids. Only the CDR3 DNA is retained, 39 bases long and in frame from the first base. The chain uses TRBV7-3 and TRBJ2-7; a confident D gene designation cannot be given. The specimen sequenced was PBMCs. This receptor was taken from a boy under 18 in good health and CMV-seropositive. The CDR3 region has the sequence CASSFGPSYEQYF. The DNA reads TGTGCCAGCAGCTTCGGTCCGTCCTACGAGCAGTACTTC.